This paragraph reports one TCR beta chain. The data were obtained in a study of blood T cell repertoires in COVID-19. Turning to the study itself: Samples came from the United States, Italy and Spain, spanning acute and convalescent COVID-19.

Sequencing was performed with immunoSEQ multiplex PCR; in TCRdb, only in-frame clones are kept and a portion is missing. The repertoire holds some 120,000 clones, with about 79% as singletons. V lost 4 bases, J lost 4 bases, and 7 bases stayed unmatched. Germline V gene sequence: CDR1 WNHNN, CDR2 SYGVQD (reference sequence). CDR3 length: 16 amino acids. The sequencing sample was made of peripheral blood. The receptor comes from a woman between 50 and 59 years old with acute or convalescent COVID-19. The chain is built from TRBV10-1 and TRBJ2-2, with 9 bases identical to TRBD1. DNA for the CDR3: TGCGCCAGCAGTGTACGGACAGGGGTGGGCACCGGGGAGCTGTTTTTT. Protein sequence: CASSVRTGVGTGELFF.